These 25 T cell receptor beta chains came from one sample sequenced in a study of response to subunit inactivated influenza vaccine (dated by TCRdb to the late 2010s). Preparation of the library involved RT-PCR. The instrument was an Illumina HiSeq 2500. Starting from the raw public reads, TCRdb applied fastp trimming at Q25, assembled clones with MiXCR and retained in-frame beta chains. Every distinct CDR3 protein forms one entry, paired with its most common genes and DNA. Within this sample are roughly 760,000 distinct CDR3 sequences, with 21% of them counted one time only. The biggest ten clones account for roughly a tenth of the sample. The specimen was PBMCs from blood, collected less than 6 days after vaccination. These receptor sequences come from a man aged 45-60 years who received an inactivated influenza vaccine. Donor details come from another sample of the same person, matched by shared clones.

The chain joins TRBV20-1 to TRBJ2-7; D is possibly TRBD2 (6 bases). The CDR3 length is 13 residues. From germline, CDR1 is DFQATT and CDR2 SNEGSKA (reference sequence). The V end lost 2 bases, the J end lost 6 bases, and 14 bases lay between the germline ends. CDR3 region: CSARNWRGIEQYF. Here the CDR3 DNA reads TGCAGTGCTAGAAATTGGCGCGGGATCGAGCAGTACTTC.

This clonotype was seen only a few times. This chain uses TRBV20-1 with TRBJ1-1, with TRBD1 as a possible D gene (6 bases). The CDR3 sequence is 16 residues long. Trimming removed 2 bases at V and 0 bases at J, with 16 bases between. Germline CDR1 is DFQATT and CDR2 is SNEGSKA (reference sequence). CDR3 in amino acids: CSARPTLDRMNTEAFF. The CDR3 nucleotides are TGCAGTGCTAGACCCACTTTGGACAGAATGAACACTGAAGCTTTCTTT.

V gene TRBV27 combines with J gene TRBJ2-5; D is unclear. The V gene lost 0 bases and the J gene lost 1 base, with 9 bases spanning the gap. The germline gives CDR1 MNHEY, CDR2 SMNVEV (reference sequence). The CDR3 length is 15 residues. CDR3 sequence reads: CASSLSLPIQETQYF. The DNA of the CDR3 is TGTGCCAGCAGTTTATCGCTTCCCATCCAAGAGACCCAGTACTTC.

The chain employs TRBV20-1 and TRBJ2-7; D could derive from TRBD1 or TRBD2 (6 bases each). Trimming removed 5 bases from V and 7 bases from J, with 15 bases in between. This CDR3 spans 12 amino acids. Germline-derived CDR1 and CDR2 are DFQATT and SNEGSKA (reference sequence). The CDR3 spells CSAGGTSREQYF. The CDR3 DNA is TGCAGTGCTGGGGGGACATCAAGGGAGCAGTACTTC.

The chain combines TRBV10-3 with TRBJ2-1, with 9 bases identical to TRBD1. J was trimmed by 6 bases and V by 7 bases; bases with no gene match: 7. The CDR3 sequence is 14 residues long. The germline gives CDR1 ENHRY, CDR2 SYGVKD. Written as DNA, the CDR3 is TGTGCCATCAACGAACAGGGGGCTATCAATGAGCAGTTCTTC. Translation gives CAINEQGAINEQFF.

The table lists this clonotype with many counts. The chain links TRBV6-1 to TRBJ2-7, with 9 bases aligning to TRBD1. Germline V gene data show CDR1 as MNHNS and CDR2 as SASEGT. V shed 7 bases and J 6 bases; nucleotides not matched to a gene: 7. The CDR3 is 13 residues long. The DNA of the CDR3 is TGTGCCAGCAATAACAGGGGGCATTCCGAGCAGTACTTC. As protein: CASNNRGHSEQYF.

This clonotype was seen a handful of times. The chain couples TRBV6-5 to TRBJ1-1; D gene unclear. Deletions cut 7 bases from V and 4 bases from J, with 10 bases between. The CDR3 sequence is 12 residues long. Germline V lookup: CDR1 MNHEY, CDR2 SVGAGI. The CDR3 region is CASNTGGTEAFF. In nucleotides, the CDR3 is TGTGCCAGCAATACGGGAGGCACTGAAGCTTTCTTT.

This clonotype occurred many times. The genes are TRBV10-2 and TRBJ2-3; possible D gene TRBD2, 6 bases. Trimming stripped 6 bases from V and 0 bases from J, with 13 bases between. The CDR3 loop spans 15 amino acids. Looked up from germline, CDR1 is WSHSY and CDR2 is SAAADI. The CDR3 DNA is TGCGCCAGCAGAGTAGAACGGGGGAGCACAGATACGCAGTATTTT. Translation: CASRVERGSTDTQYF.

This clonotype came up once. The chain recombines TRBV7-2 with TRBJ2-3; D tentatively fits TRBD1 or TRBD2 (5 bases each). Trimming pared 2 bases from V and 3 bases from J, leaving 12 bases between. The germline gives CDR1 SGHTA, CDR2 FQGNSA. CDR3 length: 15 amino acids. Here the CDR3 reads CASSLMPGRTDTQYF. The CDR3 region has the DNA TGTGCCAGCAGCTTAATGCCAGGGAGAACAGATACGCAGTATTTT.

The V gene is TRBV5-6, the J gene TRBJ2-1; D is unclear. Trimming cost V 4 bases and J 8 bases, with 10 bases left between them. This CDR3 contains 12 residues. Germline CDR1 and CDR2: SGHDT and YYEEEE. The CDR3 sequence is CASSRKLYEQFF. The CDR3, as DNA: TGTGCCAGCAGCCGAAAGCTCTATGAGCAGTTCTTC.

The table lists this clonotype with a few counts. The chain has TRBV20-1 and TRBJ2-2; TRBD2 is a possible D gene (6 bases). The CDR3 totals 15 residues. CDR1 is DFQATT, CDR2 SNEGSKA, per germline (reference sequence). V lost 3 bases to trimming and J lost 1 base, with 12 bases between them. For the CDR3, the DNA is TGCAGTGCTAGGCGGGGCGGGATGAACACCGGGGAGCTGTTTTTT. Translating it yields CSARRGGMNTGELFF.

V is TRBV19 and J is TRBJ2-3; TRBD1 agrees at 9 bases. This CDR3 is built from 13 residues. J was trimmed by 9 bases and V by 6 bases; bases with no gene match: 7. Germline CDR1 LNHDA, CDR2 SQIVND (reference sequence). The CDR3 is CASRTTGGWTQYF. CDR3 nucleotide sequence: TGTGCCAGTAGGACAACAGGGGGCTGGACGCAGTATTTT.

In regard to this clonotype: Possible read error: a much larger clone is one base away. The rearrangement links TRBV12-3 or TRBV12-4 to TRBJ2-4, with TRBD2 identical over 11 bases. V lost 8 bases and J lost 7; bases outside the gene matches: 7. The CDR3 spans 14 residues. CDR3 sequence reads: CASCPASGGNIQYF. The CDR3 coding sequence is TGTGCCAGCTGCCCCGCTAGCGGGGGGAACATTCAGTACTTC.

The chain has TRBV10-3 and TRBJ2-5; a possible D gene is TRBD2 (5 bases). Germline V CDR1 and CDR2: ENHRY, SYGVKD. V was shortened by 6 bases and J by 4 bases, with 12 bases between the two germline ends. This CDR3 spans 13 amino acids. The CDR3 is CAIRDSRGETQYF. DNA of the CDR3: TGTGCCATCAGGGACTCCCGGGGAGAGACCCAGTACTTC.

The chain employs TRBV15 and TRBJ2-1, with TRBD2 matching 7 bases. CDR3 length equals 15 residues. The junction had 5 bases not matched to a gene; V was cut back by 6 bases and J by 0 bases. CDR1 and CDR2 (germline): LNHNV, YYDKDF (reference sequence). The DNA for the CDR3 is TGTGCCACCAGTACGCGGGGGAGCTCCTACAATGAGCAGTTCTTC. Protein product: CATSTRGSSYNEQFF.

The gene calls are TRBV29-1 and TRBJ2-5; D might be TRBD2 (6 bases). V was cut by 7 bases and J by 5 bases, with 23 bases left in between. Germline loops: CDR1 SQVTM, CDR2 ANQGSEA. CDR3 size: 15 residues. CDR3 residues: CSAGLGSGLRETQYF. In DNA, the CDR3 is TGCAGCGCAGGTCTGGGTAGCGGACTCAGGGAGACCCAGTACTTC.

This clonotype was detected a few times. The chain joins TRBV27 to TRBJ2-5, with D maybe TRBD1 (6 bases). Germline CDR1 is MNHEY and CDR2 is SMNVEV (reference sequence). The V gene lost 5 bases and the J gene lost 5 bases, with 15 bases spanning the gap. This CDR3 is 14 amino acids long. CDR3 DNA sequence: TGTGCCAGCAGTGGGCACAGGGAGAGCGAGACCCAGTACTTC. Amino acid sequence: CASSGHRESETQYF.

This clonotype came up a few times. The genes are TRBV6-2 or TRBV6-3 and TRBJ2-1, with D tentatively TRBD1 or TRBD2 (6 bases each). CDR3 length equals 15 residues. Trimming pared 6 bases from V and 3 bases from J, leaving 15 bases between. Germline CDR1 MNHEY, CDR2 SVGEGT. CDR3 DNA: TGTGCCAGCAGAGGGGGACTCATCAACTACAATGAGCAGTTCTTC. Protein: CASRGGLINYNEQFF.

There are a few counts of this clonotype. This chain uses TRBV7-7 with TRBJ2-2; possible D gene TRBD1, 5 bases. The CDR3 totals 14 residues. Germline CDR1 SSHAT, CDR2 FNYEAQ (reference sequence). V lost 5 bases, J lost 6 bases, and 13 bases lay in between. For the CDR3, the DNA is TGTGCCAGCAGCCCAGTCACAGGCGCCGGGGAGCTGTTTTTT. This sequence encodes CASSPVTGAGELFF.

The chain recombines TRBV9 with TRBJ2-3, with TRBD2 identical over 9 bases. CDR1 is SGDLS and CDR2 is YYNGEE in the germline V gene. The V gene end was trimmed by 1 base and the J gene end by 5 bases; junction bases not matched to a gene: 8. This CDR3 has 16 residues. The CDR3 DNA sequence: TGTGCCAGCAGCGTAAACGCGGGAGGGCCAGGAGATACGCAGTATTTT. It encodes CASSVNAGGPGDTQYF.

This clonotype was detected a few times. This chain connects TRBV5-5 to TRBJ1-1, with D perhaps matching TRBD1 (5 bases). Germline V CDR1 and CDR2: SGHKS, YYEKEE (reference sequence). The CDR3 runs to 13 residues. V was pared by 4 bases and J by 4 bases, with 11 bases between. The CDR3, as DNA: TGTGCCAGCAGCAGATGGGGACCCACTGAAGCTTTCTTT. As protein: CASSRWGPTEAFF.

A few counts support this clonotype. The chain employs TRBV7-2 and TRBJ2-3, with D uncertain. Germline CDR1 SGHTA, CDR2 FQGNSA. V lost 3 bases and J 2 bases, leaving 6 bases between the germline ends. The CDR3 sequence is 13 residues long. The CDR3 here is CASSFQTTDTQYF. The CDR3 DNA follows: TGTGCCAGCAGCTTCCAGACCACAGATACGCAGTATTTT. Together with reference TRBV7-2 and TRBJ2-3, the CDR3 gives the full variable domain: GAGVSQSPSNKVTEKGKDVELRCDPISGHTALYWYRQSLGQGLEFLIYFQGNSAPDKSGLPSDRFSAERTGGSVSTLTIQRTQQEDSAVYLCASSFQTTDTQYFGPGTRLTVL.

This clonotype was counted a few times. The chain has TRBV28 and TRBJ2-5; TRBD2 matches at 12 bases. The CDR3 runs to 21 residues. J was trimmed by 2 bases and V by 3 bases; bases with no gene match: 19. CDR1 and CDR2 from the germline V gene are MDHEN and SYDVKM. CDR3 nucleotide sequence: TGTGCCAGCAGTTTCCAATGGGGGTTGACTAGCGGGAGCTTAAGTCAAGAGACCCAGTACTTC. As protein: CASSFQWGLTSGSLSQETQYF.

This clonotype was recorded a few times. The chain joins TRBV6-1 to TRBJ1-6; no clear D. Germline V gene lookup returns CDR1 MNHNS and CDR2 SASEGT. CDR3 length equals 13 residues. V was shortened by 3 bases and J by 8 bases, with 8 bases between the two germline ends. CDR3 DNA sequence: TGTGCCAGCAGTGAGACCGCTCATTCACCCCTCCACTTT. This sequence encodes CASSETAHSPLHF.

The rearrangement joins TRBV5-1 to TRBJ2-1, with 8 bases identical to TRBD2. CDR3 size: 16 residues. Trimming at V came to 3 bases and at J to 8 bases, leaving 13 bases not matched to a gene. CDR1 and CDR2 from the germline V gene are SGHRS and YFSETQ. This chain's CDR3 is CASSWGLGDLWDEQFF. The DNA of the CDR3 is TGCGCCAGCAGCTGGGGACTAGGGGACCTCTGGGATGAGCAGTTCTTC. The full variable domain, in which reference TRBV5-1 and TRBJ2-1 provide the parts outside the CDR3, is KAGVTQTPRYLIKTRGQQVTLSCSPISGHRSVSWYQQTPGQGLQFLFEYFSETQRNKGNFPGRFSGRQFSNSRSEMNVSTLELGDSALYLCASSWGLGDLWDEQFFGPGTRLTVL.